This T cell receptor beta chain was captured in a study of Ad26.COV2.S vaccination and SARS-CoV-2 variants. Regarding the study as a whole: Breadth and depth estimates from TCRs may understate total T cell responses.

TCRdb's copy holds only in-frame clones and misses some; the assay was immunoSEQ multiplex PCR. The data contain about 98,000 clones, around 81% of them singletons. V lost 5 bases to trimming and J lost 2 bases, with 15 bases between them. Per germline, CDR1 SNHLY and CDR2 FYNNEI. The CDR3 is made up of 15 amino acids. Details on this clone: Its antigen is currently unknown.

V and J are TRBV2 and TRBJ1-1; maybe TRBD1 (6 bases). This receptor was identified in a human donor who had recovered from COVID-19. Sequencing used peripheral blood, obtained after recovery from COVID-19. The DNA for the CDR3 is TGTGCCAGCAGTAGGGACACCGGGGAAAACACTGAAGCTTTCTTT. Translated: CASSRDTGENTEAFF.